This T cell receptor (beta chain) was sequenced in a study of T-cell memory formation after mild COVID-19. Whole-study findings and limits: For contracting clones, CD4+ ones sat mainly in CM and EM, CD8+ in EMRA. Clones contracting across day 15 to 85 had a balanced CD4/CD8 profile; later expanding clones leaned CD4+. Cross-reactive memory apparently joined, as some responding clones appeared in pre-infection memory.

5'RACE primed at constant segments yielded TCR alpha and TCR beta cDNA libraries bearing sample barcodes and UMIs. TCRdb recomputed calls from the 5' RACE reads with MiXCR, one row per CDR3 protein. This table holds under 300,000 distinct CDR3 sequences, 8% to 10% found once. J gave up 1 base and V 4 bases, and 15 bases lay outside the gene matches. This CDR3 has 19 amino acids. The V gene's germline CDR1 is MNHEY and CDR2 SVGAGI. This clonotype came up a few times. Its antigen is undetermined. The sample was PBMCs or a T cell subset sorted from them (not recorded which). The sequence was collected from a man aged 18 to 30 who had mild COVID-19 (a few samples of this study predate the infection). Cell type and time point are not known. V usage is TRBV6-5 and J usage is TRBJ1-3; 8 bases are shared with TRBD1. In DNA form, the CDR3 reads TGTGCCAGCAGTTCCACGCCGGGCAGGGGGCGCGGGTCTGGAAACACCATATATTTT. Its translation is CASSSTPGRGRGSGNTIYF.